This T cell receptor beta chain was identified in a study of CD8 T cells in Susac syndrome. This CDR3 is 17 amino acids long. CDR1 KGHDR and CDR2 SFDVKD come from the germline V gene. Trimming removed 2 bases from V and 0 bases from J; junction bases left unmatched: 6. RNA amounts of about 0.5 to 1 ug underwent reverse transcription with random hexamers. TCRdb recomputed calls from the immunoSEQ multiplex PCR reads with MiXCR, one row per CDR3 protein. Among 150,000 to 200,000 distinct CDR3 sequences listed, 75% to 95% were seen once. This clonotype was obtained from a human donor with Susac syndrome. The specimen was CD4+ T cells from PBMCs. J is TRBJ1-5 and V is TRBV24-1; 7 positions match TRBD1. The CDR3 protein is CATSDSTGVSSNQPQHF. In DNA, the CDR3 is TGTGCCACCAGTGATTCTACAGGGGTCTCTAGCAATCAGCCCCAGCATTTT.